The 32 T cell receptor beta chains below were found in one sample sequenced in a study of T cells in localized non-small cell lung cancer. The protocol was immunoSEQ multiplex PCR, while the TCRdb copy is restricted to in-frame clones and leaves out a portion. Of over 65,000 clones in the sample, 65% to 85% were seen once. Here the sequenced sample was peripheral blood, taken before any cancer treatment. These receptors were collected from a female donor of 60 years or more with stage I lung adenocarcinoma.

This chain links TRBV27 with TRBJ2-1; D perhaps matches TRBD2 (5 bases). Germline V gene lookup returns CDR1 MNHEY and CDR2 SMNVEV (reference sequence). V lost 2 bases, J lost 8 bases, and 19 bases lay in between. The CDR3 consists of 16 residues. The CDR3 sequence: CASSLRRPSLAHEQFF. CDR3 sequence (DNA): TGTGCCAGCAGTTTAAGGAGGCCCTCTCTCGCCCATGAGCAGTTCTTC.

The chain has TRBV5-6 and TRBJ1-2; no definite D call. The germline gives CDR1 SGHDT, CDR2 YYEEEE. Trimming took 2 bases from V and 7 from J, leaving 9 bases between them. The CDR3 spans 12 residues. The DNA for the CDR3 is TGTGCCAGCAGCTTACAGTCGTCTGGCTACACCTTC. Translating it yields CASSLQSSGYTF.

This chain uses TRBV4-2 with TRBJ2-3; 9 bases fit TRBD2. Germline assignment: CDR1 LGHNA and CDR2 YNFKEQ. V was clipped by 6 bases and J by 2 bases; unmatched bases: 9. CDR3 length: 16 residues. CDR3 in DNA: TGTGCCAGCAGTCCAAGTTGGACTAGCGACACAGATACGCAGTATTTT. This translates into CASSPSWTSDTDTQYF.

The CDR3 nucleotides read TGTGCCAGCAGTTTGGCCAGACTAGCGCTCAACAATGAGCAGTTCTTC. Translated: CASSLARLALNNEQFF. The rearrangement joins TRBV27 to TRBJ2-1, with TRBD2 identical over 8 bases. With V trimmed by 3 bases and J by 5 bases, 9 bases remained unmatched. The CDR3 consists of 16 residues. CDR1 is MNHEY, CDR2 SMNVEV, per germline (reference sequence).

This chain joins TRBV6-5 and TRBJ1-1; 7 bases are shared with TRBD1. CDR1 is MNHEY and CDR2 is SVGAGI in the germline V gene. V dropped 10 bases and J dropped 2; count of bases not matched to a gene: 13. The CDR3 extends over 15 amino acids. CDR3 DNA: TGTGCCACCTTCTCCCGACGACAGGGAAACACTGAAGCTTTCTTT. This encodes CATFSRRQGNTEAFF.

This chain links TRBV19 with TRBJ1-4, with TRBD1 as a possible D gene (5 bases). V lost 6 bases and J 8 bases, leaving 13 bases between the germline ends. CDR1 is LNHDA and CDR2 is SQIVND in the germline V gene (reference sequence). The CDR3 is made up of 13 amino acids. In DNA form, the CDR3 reads TGTGCCAGTAGCCCGCTGGGGGGGGAAAAACTGTTTTTT. Residues: CASSPLGGEKLFF.

The V gene is TRBV29-1, the J gene TRBJ2-3; 9 bases line up with TRBD1. V shed 5 bases, J shed 4 bases, and the junction held 4 bases outside the gene matches. Germline V CDR1 and CDR2: SQVTM, ANQGSEA. The CDR3 spans 13 residues. The CDR3 sequence: CSVPDRGADTQYF. CDR3 nucleotide sequence: TGCAGCGTTCCGGACAGGGGTGCAGATACGCAGTATTTT.

V gene TRBV6-1 combines with J gene TRBJ2-3, with D maybe TRBD2 (6 bases). V lost 4 bases and J 2 bases, leaving 13 bases between the germline ends. This CDR3 has 15 residues. CDR1 is MNHNS, CDR2 SASEGT, per germline. The CDR3 DNA is TGTGCCAGCAGTGTCACGGGGGTGTACACAGATACGCAGTATTTT. It is translated as CASSVTGVYTDTQYF.

In DNA form, the CDR3 reads TGTGCCAGCAGCCCCAGGGGGGGACAGGAGTATGGCTACACCTTC. Its protein is CASSPRGGQEYGYTF. V usage is TRBV9 and J usage is TRBJ1-2, with 8 bases lining up with TRBD1. Germline trimming cut 4 bases from V and 5 bases from J; bases unmatched to any gene: 10. This CDR3 contains 15 residues. In germline, CDR1 is SGDLS, CDR2 YYNGEE.

V and J are TRBV27 and TRBJ2-1, with TRBD2 matching over 13 bases. Germline CDR1 reads MNHEY; CDR2 reads SMNVEV (reference sequence). V was clipped by 5 bases and J by 2 bases; unmatched bases: 3. This CDR3 region has 16 residues. CDR3 nucleotide sequence: TGTGCCAGCAGTCCCACTAGCGGGAGGGCCTACAATGAGCAGTTCTTC. Protein product: CASSPTSGRAYNEQFF.

The rearrangement links TRBV19 to TRBJ2-2; TRBD1 matches 9 bases. The germline V gene encodes CDR1 LNHDA and CDR2 SQIVND (reference sequence). The CDR3 extends over 16 amino acids. With 8 bases clipped from V and 0 bases from J, the junction kept 7 bases outside the gene matches. CDR3 protein: CASRTWTGANTGELFF. CDR3 coding DNA: TGTGCCAGTCGCACCTGGACAGGGGCGAACACCGGGGAGCTGTTTTTT.

The gene calls are TRBV5-4 and TRBJ2-2, with 9 positions matching TRBD1. Germline V gene lookup returns CDR1 SGHNT and CDR2 YYREEE (reference sequence). The CDR3 consists of 15 residues. After removal of 1 base from V and 4 bases from J, the junction contained 2 bases not matched to a gene. The CDR3 coding sequence is TGTGCCAGCAGCTTGAGGACAGGGGCCACCGGGGAGCTGTTTTTT. Translation: CASSLRTGATGELFF.

This clone was found a few times. The V call is TRBV12-5, the J call TRBJ1-5; D gene ambiguous. The germline CDR1 and CDR2 sequences are LGHNT and FRNRAP. The CDR3 consists of 13 residues. Trimming took off 3 bases at V and 7 bases at J, with 10 bases between the two ends. The CDR3 DNA is TGTGCTAGTGGTTTTGAAAGAGACCAGCCCCAGCATTTT. It translates to CASGFERDQPQHF.

The chain links TRBV5-1 to TRBJ1-1, with D maybe TRBD1 (6 bases). The germline CDR1 and CDR2 sequences are SGHRS and YFSETQ. Trimming cost V 0 bases and J 0 bases, with 12 bases left between them. The CDR3 is made up of 16 amino acids. CDR3 coding DNA: TGCGCCAGCAGCTTGGGACGGGGGCTCATGAACACTGAAGCTTTCTTT. It is translated as CASSLGRGLMNTEAFF.

The table lists this clone with a count of one. The chain couples TRBV18 to TRBJ1-4; 12 bases match TRBD1. The CDR3 is made up of 18 amino acids. CDR1 is KGHSH, CDR2 LQKENI, per germline. J was trimmed by 7 bases and V by 3 bases; bases with no gene match: 12. DNA for the CDR3: TGTGCCAGCTCACCGAACCTGGGACAGGGGGCCGGTGGTGAAAAACTGTTTTTT. This codes for CASSPNLGQGAGGEKLFF. The variable domain in full, completed from reference TRBV18 and TRBJ1-4, reads NAGVMQNPRHLVRRRGQEARLRCSPMKGHSHVYWYRQLPEEGLKFMVYLQKENIIDESGMPKERFSAEFPKEGPSILRIQQVVRGDSAAYFCASSPNLGQGAGGEKLFFGSGTQLSVL.

This chain joins TRBV19 and TRBJ1-2; TRBD1 matches at 7 bases. Looked up from germline, CDR1 is LNHDA and CDR2 is SQIVND (reference sequence). This CDR3 is 14 amino acids long. V lost 5 bases, J lost 4 bases, and 7 bases stayed unmatched. The CDR3 here is CASSYGQVGYGYTF. Here the CDR3 DNA reads TGTGCCAGTAGTTACGGACAGGTGGGCTATGGCTACACCTTC.

By share, this clone ranks as medium-sized. Other nucleotide sequences in the sample specify the same CDR3. V usage is TRBV7-3 and J usage is TRBJ2-1; TRBD2 matches 13 bases. CDR1 is SGHTA, CDR2 FQGTGA, per germline. V was pared by 5 bases and J by 7 bases, with 2 bases of the junction left unmatched. CDR3 size: 14 residues. This CDR3 reads CASSTSGGANEQFF. As DNA, the CDR3 is TGTGCCAGCAGCACTAGCGGGGGGGCGAATGAGCAGTTCTTC.

The chain carries TRBV4-2 and TRBJ2-1; 9 nucleotides match TRBD2. The CDR3 covers 16 residues. The V gene end was trimmed by 0 bases and the J gene end by 5 bases; junction bases not matched to a gene: 5. In germline, CDR1 is LGHNA, CDR2 YNFKEQ. The CDR3 nucleotides are TGTGCCAGCAGCCAAGAGGTTGGACTAGCGCACAATGAGCAGTTCTTC. This sequence encodes CASSQEVGLAHNEQFF.

As DNA, the CDR3 is TGTGCCAGTAGTCCACAGGGGGGCGAGCAGTACTTC. Residues: CASSPQGGEQYF. This rearrangement joins TRBV19 to TRBJ2-7; TRBD1 agrees at 8 bases. Trimming removed 5 bases from V and 6 bases from J; junction bases left unmatched: 3. Germline CDR1 reads LNHDA; CDR2 reads SQIVND (reference sequence). This CDR3 spans 12 amino acids.

As regards this clone: One junction end disagrees with the germline gene, perhaps due to a read error. At the DNA level, this CDR3 is encoded by other sequences in the same sample as well. The CDR3 DNA reads TGCGCCAGCAGCTCTGGAACTGGGAGAGTCGCTGAAGCTTTCTTT. Protein product: CASSSGTGRVAEAFF. The rearrangement joins TRBV5-4 to TRBJ1-1; D is ambiguous. This CDR3 region has 15 residues. From germline, CDR1 is SGHNT and CDR2 YYREEE (reference sequence).

The genes are TRBV9 and TRBJ2-7; D ambiguous. Germline CDR1 SGDLS, CDR2 YYNGEE. The CDR3 sequence is 14 residues long. The ends were cut back, 0 bases at V and 2 bases at J, with 9 bases in the middle. The CDR3 spells CASSVALNTYEQYF. Here the CDR3 DNA reads TGTGCCAGCAGCGTAGCTCTCAACACCTACGAGCAGTACTTC.

The V call is TRBV19, the J call TRBJ1-1; 9 bases map to TRBD1. J was trimmed by 4 bases and V by 6 bases; bases with no gene match: 6. The CDR3 spans 14 residues. Germline values: CDR1 LNHDA, CDR2 SQIVND (reference sequence). CDR3 residues: CASRSGQGTTEAFF. For the CDR3, the DNA is TGTGCCAGTAGATCGGGACAGGGCACCACTGAAGCTTTCTTT.

The chain has TRBV4-3 and TRBJ2-1; possible D gene TRBD1, 6 bases. Germline values: CDR1 LGHNA, CDR2 YSLEER. Trimming stripped 1 base from V and 5 bases from J, with 15 bases between. This CDR3 has 16 residues. The CDR3 protein is CASSQGTGWDNNEQFF. The DNA for the CDR3 is TGCGCCAGCAGCCAAGGCACAGGGTGGGATAACAATGAGCAGTTCTTC.

The V call is TRBV27, the J call TRBJ2-2; a possible D gene is TRBD2 (5 bases). V was pared by 5 bases and J by 3 bases, with 13 bases between. The germline CDR1 and CDR2 sequences are MNHEY and SMNVEV (reference sequence). This CDR3 is 15 amino acids long. In nucleotides, the CDR3 is TGTGCCAGCAGTGGATTAGCGCAGTACACCGGGGAGCTGTTTTTT. This sequence encodes CASSGLAQYTGELFF.

For the CDR3, the DNA is TGCGCCAGCAGTCACCCGTCAGCGGAAAGCTCTGGTGTCACTGAAGCTTTCTTT. Translating gives CASSHPSAESSGVTEAFF. The rearrangement uses TRBV5-1 and TRBJ1-1; no firm D call. CDR3 size: 18 residues. Germline CDR1 reads SGHRS; CDR2 reads YFSETQ. With 5 bases removed from V and 4 bases from J, the gap between germline ends came to 27 bases.

J is TRBJ2-7 and V is TRBV5-1, with 8 bases identical to TRBD1. This CDR3 is 15 amino acids long. Per the germline V gene, CDR1 is SGHRS and CDR2 is YFSETQ. The J segment lost 5 bases and the V segment lost 4 bases, leaving 11 bases of the junction unmatched. CDR3 in amino acids: CASSNTGTGLNEQYF. DNA of the CDR3: TGCGCCAGCAGCAACACCGGGACAGGTTTGAACGAGCAGTACTTC.

This CDR3 is CASSLIARDREVDGYTF. The CDR3 region has the DNA TGTGCCAGCAGTCTTATAGCCCGGGACAGGGAAGTGGATGGCTACACCTTC. The chain combines TRBV27 with TRBJ1-2; the match to TRBD1 covers 9 bases. Per germline, CDR1 MNHEY and CDR2 SMNVEV (reference sequence). This CDR3 is 17 amino acids long. With 5 bases clipped from V and 6 bases from J, the junction kept 16 bases outside the gene matches.

The chain links TRBV29-1 to TRBJ2-1; D possibly corresponds to TRBD1 (6 bases). Trimming pared 5 bases from V and 7 bases from J, leaving 15 bases between. The CDR3 covers 13 residues. CDR1 is SQVTM and CDR2 is ANQGSEA in the germline V gene. The CDR3 loop is CSVTAGALNEQFF. DNA for the CDR3: TGCAGCGTTACGGCAGGGGCCTTGAATGAGCAGTTCTTC.

This chain links TRBV19 with TRBJ2-1; 13 nucleotides align to TRBD2. Unmatched junction bases numbered 3, after V lost 3 bases and J lost 7 bases. Germline loops: CDR1 LNHDA, CDR2 SQIVND (reference sequence). The CDR3 has 15 residues. The DNA for the CDR3 is TGTGCCAGTAGTATGGGACTAGCGGGATCAAATGAGCAGTTCTTC. Translation gives CASSMGLAGSNEQFF.

CDR3 bases: TGTGCCAGCAGCCAACAGGGAGGCGAGCAGTACTTC. This codes for CASSQQGGEQYF. The J gene is TRBJ2-7, the V gene TRBV7-6, with D possibly called TRBD1 or TRBD2 (6 bases each). This CDR3 is 12 amino acids long. Germline V gives CDR1 SGHVS, CDR2 FNYEAQ. Between the trimmed V and J ends, which lost 5 bases and 6 bases, there was a span of 11 bases. Complete variable domain (other parts from reference TRBV7-6 and TRBJ2-7): GAGVSQSPRYKVTKRGQDVALRCDPISGHVSLYWYRQALGQGPEFLTYFNYEAQQDKSGLPNDRFSAERPEGSISTLTIQRTEQRDSAMYRCASSQQGGEQYFGPGTRLTVT.

The V gene is TRBV15, the J gene TRBJ2-2; 10 bases fit TRBD2. This CDR3 is built from 15 residues. Per germline, CDR1 LNHNV and CDR2 YYDKDF (reference sequence). Trimming at V came to 5 bases and at J to 6 bases, leaving 6 bases not matched to a gene. CDR3: CATSLLAGVSGELFF. The CDR3, as DNA: TGTGCCACCAGCTTGCTAGCGGGAGTGTCCGGGGAGCTGTTTTTT.

This chain joins TRBV7-9 and TRBJ2-7; 7 bases align to TRBD1. V was pared by 4 bases and J by 5 bases, with 14 bases of the junction left unmatched. Germline CDR1 SEHNR, CDR2 FQNEAQ (reference sequence). This CDR3 has 16 residues. In nucleotides, the CDR3 is TGTGCCAGCAGCTCCACAACCCTAGCTAGGGGGCACGAGCAGTACTTC. Its translation: CASSSTTLARGHEQYF. Drawing the rest from reference TRBV7-9 and TRBJ2-7, the complete variable domain is DTGVSQNPRHKITKRGQNVTFRCDPISEHNRLYWYRQTLGQGPEFLTYFQNEAQLEKSRLLSDRFSAERPKGSFSTLEIQRTEQGDSAMYLCASSSTTLARGHEQYFGPGTRLTVT.